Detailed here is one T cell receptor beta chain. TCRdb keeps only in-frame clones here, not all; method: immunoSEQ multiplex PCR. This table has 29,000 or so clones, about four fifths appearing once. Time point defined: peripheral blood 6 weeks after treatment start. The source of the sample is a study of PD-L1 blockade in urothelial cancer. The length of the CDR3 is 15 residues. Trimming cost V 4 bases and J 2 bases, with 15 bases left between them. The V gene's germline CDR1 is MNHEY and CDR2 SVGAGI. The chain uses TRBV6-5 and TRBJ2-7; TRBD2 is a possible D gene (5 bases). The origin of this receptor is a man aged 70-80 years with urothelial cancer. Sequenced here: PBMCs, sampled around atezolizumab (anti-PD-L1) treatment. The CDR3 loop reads CASSSSEGPTYEQYF. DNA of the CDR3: TGTGCCAGCAGTTCCTCCGAGGGCCCGACCTACGAGCAGTACTTC.